A selection of T cell receptor beta chains follows, all from one sample in a study of radiotherapy plus CTLA-4 blockade in lung cancer. Generated by immunoSEQ multiplex PCR, the TCRdb table keeps only in-frame clones and is missing some. The table includes 65,000 to 95,000 clones, more than 75% detected once. Sequencing was performed on peripheral blood, taken from a patient treated with radiotherapy plus ipilimumab. These receptors all stem from a human donor with non-small cell lung cancer that progressed on radiotherapy plus ipilimumab. The CDR3 runs from the conserved cysteine through the conserved F or W. The D gene is left open where the match is weak. The size of a clone is reported for some rows only, either as once, few or many, or as a class for expanded clones.

size	J	V	D	DNA	CDR3
-	TRBJ1-2	TRBV28	-	TGTGCCAGCAGTCCTGGGGACTTCCCTAGGGGCTACACCTTC	CASSPGDFPRGYTF
-	TRBJ1-1	TRBV5-1	TRBD1	TGCGCCAGCAGCTTGGGGGACAGACCTGAAGCTTTCTTT	CASSLGDRPEAFF
-	TRBJ2-1	TRBV6-5	TRBD2	TGTGCCAGCAGTTACGGGTCGGGACTAGCAAATGAGCAGTTCTTC	CASSYGSGLANEQFF
few	TRBJ1-2	TRBV7-8	-	TGTGCCAGCAGCCAAAACAGGGCTACTGGCTACACCTTC	CASSQNRATGYTF
-	TRBJ2-7	TRBV4-1	-	TGCGCCAGCAGCCAACCAGGCGAATTTAACGAGCAGTACTTC	CASSQPGEFNEQYF
once	TRBJ1-1	TRBV6-1	TRBD1	TGTGCCAGCAGTCACAACTCCGGGACAGGTGAAGCTTTCTTT	CASSHNSGTGEAFF
-	TRBJ2-1	TRBV6-6	TRBD2	TGTGCCAGCAGGACGGGGGGCAATGAGCAGTTCTTC	CASRTGGNEQFF
once	TRBJ1-5	TRBV2	-	TGTGCCAGCAACAGGGCTGCTAGCAATCAGCCCCAGCATTTT	CASNRAASNQPQHF
few	TRBJ1-5	TRBV19	TRBD1	TGTGCCAGTAGTAGGGCAGGGGGGGGTCAGCCCCAGCATTTT	CASSRAGGGQPQHF
-	TRBJ1-1	TRBV5-8	-	TGTGCCAGCAGCTTTTTACAGGTAGACATGAACACTGAAGCTTTCTTT	CASSFLQVDMNTEAFF
-	TRBJ2-3	TRBV2	-	TGTGCCAGCAGTGAATTAGGACGGGCCGGGCGCGCAGATACGCAGTATTTT	CASSELGRAGRADTQYF
-	TRBJ1-1	TRBV28	-	TGTGCCAGCACCCTCATCCGTGGGGGGGGGCACACTGAAGCTTTCTTT	CASTLIRGGGHTEAFF
-	TRBJ2-3	TRBV6-1	TRBD2	TGTGCCAGCAGCCAACTAGCGGCTAGCACAGATACGCAGTATTTT	CASSQLAASTDTQYF
-	TRBJ2-1	TRBV7-2	-	TGTGCCAGCAGCTTAGTCAAGCTAGTCGGTGAGCAGTTCTTC	CASSLVKLVGEQFF
-	TRBJ2-1	TRBV5-1	TRBD2	TGCGCCAGCAGCCCGAGTTTCGCGGGAGGGATCAACAATGAGCAGTTCTTC	CASSPSFAGGINNEQFF
-	TRBJ2-1	TRBV28	-	TGTGCCAGCAGTCCCTCCTACAATGAGCAGTTCTTC	CASSPSYNEQFF
once	TRBJ2-3	TRBV9	-	TGTGCCAGCAGCGTAGTTGACGGAATCACAGATACGCAGTATTTT	CASSVVDGITDTQYF
-	TRBJ2-1	TRBV19	TRBD2	TGTGCCGACCCTAGCGGGAGGGCCTACAATGAGCAGTTCTTC	CADPSGRAYNEQFF
-	TRBJ1-5	TRBV4-1	-	TGCGCCAGCAGCCCGGGGAGGGCCTTTGGCAATCAGCCCCAGCATTTT	CASSPGRAFGNQPQHF
few	TRBJ1-5	TRBV19	-	TGTGCCACCCTAGACAGATATAGCAATCAGCCCCAGCATTTT	CATLDRYSNQPQHF
-	TRBJ2-7	TRBV27	-	TGTGCCAGCAGTTTAATTGGGCAGGGTTATGGCTCGTACGAGCAGTACTTC	CASSLIGQGYGSYEQYF
once	TRBJ2-7	TRBV13	TRBD2	TGTGCCAGCAGCCCCGGGGGGAGTATCTACGAGCAGTACTTC	CASSPGGSIYEQYF
-	TRBJ1-4	TRBV19	TRBD1	TGTGCCAGTAGTGATCCGGGACAGGGTTCTGAAAAACTGTTTTTT	CASSDPGQGSEKLFF
-	TRBJ1-4	TRBV6-5	-	TGTGCCAGCAGTTCTAACAGGGTCTCAACTAATGAAAAACTGTTTTTT	CASSSNRVSTNEKLFF
-	TRBJ2-1	TRBV6-5	-	TGTGCCAGCAGCCCCGGACTGTACAATGAGCAGTTCTTC	CASSPGLYNEQFF
once	TRBJ2-2	TRBV2	-	TGTGCCAGCAGTGAAGTTGTGCTGGGAGAAGTCGGCACCGGGGAGCTGTTTTTT	CASSEVVLGEVGTGELFF
-	TRBJ2-7	TRBV5-4	-	TGTGCCAGCAGCCGAGAGAACCCCTCGTCTGAGCAGTACTTC	CASSRENPSSEQYF
once	TRBJ1-1	TRBV29-1	-	TGCAGCGTTGAACCGGGAGAAAGGAACACTGAAGCTTTCTTT	CSVEPGERNTEAFF
-	TRBJ2-7	TRBV5-1	-	TGCGCCAGCTCACTGTCCCAGGGAAGAACGGGGGAGCAGTACTTC	CASSLSQGRTGEQYF
-	TRBJ2-3	TRBV19	-	TGTGCCAGTAGTTTGGCGGCTACAGATACGCAGTATTTT	CASSLAATDTQYF
-	TRBJ1-5	TRBV6-1	-	TGTGCCAGCACCGACAATCAGCCCCAGCATTTT	CASTDNQPQHF
few	TRBJ2-7	TRBV9	-	TGTGCCAGCAGCGGGGGGATAGGGCGGTACGAGCAGTACTTC	CASSGGIGRYEQYF
-	TRBJ2-5	TRBV13	TRBD2	TGTGCCAGCAGCTTAGGGGTAGCGGGAGGTGAGACCCAGTACTTC	CASSLGVAGGETQYF
-	TRBJ1-2	TRBV7-3	-	TGTGCCAGCAGCTTACTGGGGGGAACTAACTATGGCTACACCTTC	CASSLLGGTNYGYTF
-	TRBJ2-2	TRBV28	-	TGTGCCAGCAGCCGAAACACAGGGACCGCCGGGGAGCTGTTTTTT	CASSRNTGTAGELFF
-	TRBJ2-5	TRBV13	TRBD2	TGTGCCAGCAGCTTAGGAACTAGCGGGAGAGACGAGACCCAGTACTTC	CASSLGTSGRDETQYF
-	TRBJ1-2	TRBV19	TRBD1	TGTGCCAGTAGTGGATACAGGGGTTTTGCAGGCTACACCTTC	CASSGYRGFAGYTF
-	TRBJ2-7	TRBV18	-	TGTGCCAGCTCACCACTTGGACCTTCGGCCGAGCAGTACTTC	CASSPLGPSAEQYF